This is a list of T cell receptor beta chains from one sample in a study of blood T cells in healthy people across ages. Each CDR3 protein is one row after TCRdb ran MiXCR on the 5' RACE reads. The sample lists fewer than 2,000,000 distinct CDR3 sequences; approximately 40% were seen once. The sample was blood. The receptors were sampled from a human donor in good health. CDR3s include the opening cysteine and the closing phenylalanine or tryptophan. A D gene is named only where the DNA matches it firmly. Clone sizes are given selectively: once, few, many, or a class where the clone is expanded.

cdr3_aa cdr3_nt clone_size d_call j_call v_call
CSASSSGDNEQFF . few . TRBJ2-1 TRBV20-1
CSARERTGGYEQYF TGCAGTGCTAGAGAACGGACAGGGGGGTACGAGCAGTACTTC . TRBD1 TRBJ2-7 TRBV20-1
CASSFWTGHDDGYTF TGCGCCAGCAGCTTTTGGACAGGGCACGATGATGGCTACACCTTC . TRBD1 TRBJ1-2 TRBV5-1
CSVSRGAGDTDTQYF TGCAGCGTTTCAAGGGGCGCTGGGGACACAGATACGCAGTATTTT . . TRBJ2-3 TRBV29-1
CSAGSGLEETQYF TGCAGTGCTGGTTCTGGACTAGAGGAGACCCAGTACTTC . TRBD2 TRBJ2-5 TRBV20-1
CATSRDLSTPNTEAFF TGTGCCACCAGCAGAGATTTATCAACTCCCAACACTGAAGCTTTCTTT . . TRBJ1-1 TRBV15
CASGRWGGGLTDTQYF TGTGCCAGCGGTCGGTGGGGGGGGGGGCTTACAGATACGCAGTATTTT . . TRBJ2-3 TRBV27
CASSQGTTGNTEAFF TGTGCCAGCAGCCAAGGGACGACAGGGAACACTGAAGCTTTCTTT . . TRBJ1-1 TRBV4-2
CASSLHGGSYNEQFF TGTGCCAGCAGCTTACATGGGGGTTCCTACAATGAGCAGTTCTTC . . TRBJ2-1 TRBV7-2
CSARSGTTEQYF TGCAGTGCTCGATCCGGGACTACCGAGCAGTACTTC few TRBD2 TRBJ2-7 TRBV20-1
CASSQLELYTGELFF TGCGCCAGCAGCCAATTAGAGTTGTACACCGGGGAGCTGTTTTTT many . TRBJ2-2 TRBV4-3
CASSLVTLTGENEKLFF TGTGCCAGCAGCTTAGTCACCCTGACAGGGGAGAATGAAAAACTGTTTTTT . TRBD1 TRBJ1-4 TRBV11-2
CASSQRRGHYEQYF TGTGCCAGCAGCCAAAGGCGGGGCCACTACGAGCAGTACTTC once . TRBJ2-7 TRBV7-9
CASSPPLPGFGSPLHF TGTGCCAGCAGTCCGCCCCTACCGGGATTCGGTTCACCCCTCCACTTT few . TRBJ1-6 TRBV28
CSAPKQGTNTGELFF TGCAGTGCTCCAAAACAGGGGACGAACACCGGGGAGCTGTTTTTT . TRBD1 TRBJ2-2 TRBV20-1
CASSKGGLNTEAFF TGTGCCAGCAGTAAGGGGGGGCTGAACACTGAAGCTTTCTTT . . TRBJ1-1 TRBV2
CSVEGTGGITDTQYF TGCAGCGTTGAAGGGACCGGGGGGATCACAGATACGCAGTATTTT once TRBD2 TRBJ2-3 TRBV29-1
CASSFDLSGTTEAFF TGTGCCAGCAGCTTCGACTTAAGCGGGACCACTGAAGCTTTCTTT . . TRBJ1-1 TRBV7-2
CASSATSGVGHEQYF TGTGCCAGCAGCGCTACTAGCGGGGTAGGACACGAGCAGTACTTC few TRBD2 TRBJ2-7 TRBV9
CASSSTDGAYNEQFF TGTGCCAGCAGTAGTACAGACGGCGCCTACAATGAGCAGTTCTTC . . TRBJ2-1 TRBV12-3/TRBV12-4
CSVQLADYNEQFF TGCAGCGTTCAACTAGCGGACTACAATGAGCAGTTCTTC . TRBD2 TRBJ2-1 TRBV29-1
CASSPPSGRVRETQYF TGTGCCAGCTCACCACCGAGTGGAAGGGTTCGGGAGACCCAGTACTTC . . TRBJ2-5 TRBV18
CASSFNSMGNEQFF TGTGCCAGCAGCTTTAACTCGATGGGCAATGAGCAGTTCTTC few . TRBJ2-1 TRBV7-9
CSAREQGAGEQYF TGCAGTGCTAGAGAACAGGGGGCTGGCGAGCAGTACTTC many TRBD1 TRBJ2-7 TRBV20-1
CASSFPGQGGYGYTF TGTGCCAGCAGCTTCCCGGGACAGGGGGGATATGGCTACACCTTC . TRBD1 TRBJ1-2 TRBV5-6
CASSSGPKNTEAFF TGTGCCAGCAGCTCCGGGCCCAAGAACACTGAAGCTTTCTTT . . TRBJ1-1 TRBV7-2
CSSPEASGTQETQYF TGCAGTTCCCCGGAGGCTAGCGGAACTCAAGAGACCCAGTACTTC few TRBD2 TRBJ2-5 TRBV20-1
CASSVGHGTDTQYF TGTGCCAGCAGTGTAGGGCACGGCACAGATACGCAGTATTTT . . TRBJ2-3 TRBV7-9
CASGLITARPQGAFYNEQFF TGTGCTAGTGGTTTGATCACCGCCCGTCCCCAGGGGGCTTTCTACAATGAGCAGTTCTTC . TRBD1 TRBJ2-1 TRBV12-5
CASSLAGLASGGAGDAQYF TGTGCCAGCAGCTTAGCTGGGCTGGCTAGCGGGGGGGCAGGAGATGCGCAGTATTTT . TRBD2 TRBJ2-3 TRBV7-2
CASRRLAGGFWDTQYF TGTGCCAGCAGACGTCTAGCGGGGGGCTTTTGGGATACGCAGTATTTT . TRBD2 TRBJ2-3 TRBV6-5
CASILVQGTEAFF TGTGCCAGCATCCTGGTACAAGGAACTGAAGCTTTCTTT . . TRBJ1-1 TRBV7-9
CASSQGQGYEQFF TGTGCCAGCAGCCAAGGACAGGGCTATGAGCAGTTCTTC . TRBD1 TRBJ2-1 TRBV7-2
CASSRTGTGYTF TGTGCCAGCAGCCGGACAGGAACAGGCTACACCTTC few TRBD1 TRBJ1-2 TRBV6-5
CASSVAGTLTEAFF TGTGCCAGCAGCGTAGCGGGGACATTAACTGAAGCTTTCTTT . . TRBJ1-1 TRBV9
CASSESTGARYNEQFF TGTGCCAGCAGTGAATCGACGGGGGCGCGGTACAATGAGCAGTTCTTC . . TRBJ2-1 TRBV25-1
CASSLRGSGANILTF TGTGCCAGCAGTTTACGGGGCTCTGGGGCCAACATTCTGACTTTC . . TRBJ2-6 TRBV12-3/TRBV12-4
CATSEGDRGLTEAFF TGTGCCACCAGTGAGGGGGACAGGGGTCTTACTGAAGCTTTCTTT . TRBD1 TRBJ1-1 TRBV24-1
CASSPSTGQVNTEAFF TGTGCCAGCAGTCCGTCCACGGGACAAGTGAACACTGAAGCTTTCTTT few . TRBJ1-1 TRBV6-5
CSAVSSYEQYF TGCAGTGCTGTGAGCTCCTACGAGCAGTACTTC . . TRBJ2-7 TRBV20-1
CASSYRGRSSYEQYF TGTGCCAGCAGTTACCGGGGGAGGAGCTCCTACGAGCAGTACTTC . . TRBJ2-7 TRBV6-2/TRBV6-3
CASSPVAGWNYGYTF TGTGCCAGTTCCCCCGTGGCGGGCTGGAACTATGGCTACACCTTC . . TRBJ1-2 TRBV7-2
CASSQSSGAEAFF TGCGCCAGCAGCCAATCCTCAGGGGCCGAAGCTTTCTTT few . TRBJ1-1 TRBV4-1
CRKARGGIYEQYF TGCAGGAAAGCAAGAGGCGGCATCTACGAGCAGTACTTC . . TRBJ2-7 TRBV29-1
CSARAPGADTRYF TGCAGTGCTAGGGCTCCCGGCGCAGATACGCGGTATTTT . . TRBJ2-3 TRBV20-1
CASSYWDRGENPLGTQYF TGCGCCAGCAGCTACTGGGACAGGGGTGAAAACCCTTTAGGTACGCAGTATTTT few TRBD1 TRBJ2-3 TRBV5-1
CASSQGLSYEQFF TGCGCCAGCAGCCAGGGACTTTCCTATGAGCAGTTCTTC . . TRBJ2-1 TRBV4-3
CASSLGVSAPSSGGLLETQYF TGTGCCAGCAGCTTAGGAGTTTCTGCCCCCTCTAGCGGGGGGCTCCTGGAGACCCAGTACTTC . TRBD2 TRBJ2-5 TRBV11-2
CATAVPNYGYTF TGTGCCACCGCGGTGCCTAACTATGGCTACACCTTC once . TRBJ1-2 TRBV6-6
CSAREDKPALNTEAFF TGCAGTGCTAGAGAGGACAAGCCTGCTCTGAACACTGAAGCTTTCTTT . . TRBJ1-1 TRBV20-1
CATSRGRPNEKLFF TGTGCCACCAGTCGGGGGAGGCCTAATGAAAAACTGTTTTTT . . TRBJ1-4 TRBV24-1
CASSYYGQRYEQYF TGTGCCAGCAGTTACTATGGACAGCGCTACGAGCAGTACTTC . . TRBJ2-7 TRBV6-5
CASSLVEGNTGELFF TGTGCCAGCAGTTTAGTGGAGGGAAACACCGGGGAGCTGTTTTTT . . TRBJ2-2 TRBV11-1
CSAPLPGLKETQYF TGCAGTGCCCCGCTCCCAGGCCTCAAAGAGACCCAGTACTTC . . TRBJ2-5 TRBV20-1